The source of this T cell receptor (beta chain) is a study of blood T cell repertoires in COVID-19. Libraries were prepared by immunoSEQ multiplex PCR; TCRdb keeps only in-frame clonotypes and omits some of them. Here the sample spans 220,000 or so clones, 70% to 85% being singletons. V shed 8 bases and J 9 bases; nucleotides not matched to a gene: 8. Germline V CDR1 and CDR2: SNHLY, FYNNEI. There are 15 residues in the CDR3. The clonotype originates from a woman in her forties with acute COVID-19. The chain carries TRBV2 and TRBJ1-6; 12 positions match TRBD1. Sequencing used PBMCs or T cells enriched from blood (not recorded which). The CDR3 sequence: CASSKEGQGASPLHF. The DNA of the CDR3 is TGTGCCAGCTCAAAGGAGGGACAGGGGGCTTCACCCCTCCACTTT.